This TCR beta chain derives from a study of cytomegalovirus exposure and HLA in healthy donors (dated by TCRdb to about 2017). Background for the entire study: An earlier analysis of 587 of the donors reported about 260 Gb of sequence data and around 110 million unique TCR beta sequences obtained from some 170 million T cells. Genome-wide SNP genotypes for about three fifths of the roughly 700 donors were used in a later genetic analysis, which treated that subset as a discovery cohort. Of the approximately 400 genotyped donors, about 84% fell in the genetic ancestry cluster associated with self-reported Caucasian donors. In a later analysis, previously published TCR beta repertoires from 670 or so donors were re-analyzed and high-resolution HLA genotyping was added so that TCR occurrence patterns could be studied. About 300 gigabases of sequencing data and tens of millions of unique TCR sequences were included in an early release covering roughly 600 HLA-typed donors. Rather than using new phenotypic data, the later analysis identified candidate immune exposures from TCR beta sequences and from how often those sequences occurred across donors. Every discovery cohort repertoire had been produced on one sequencing platform. The number of donors typed differed by locus, with roughly 620-630 for A, B, C, DRB1 and DQB1, more than 500 for DQA1, about 610 for DPA1, and around 450 for DPB1. Donor age, sex, ethnicity and CMV serostatus were collected together with the repertoire data. To decide whether each TCR beta V gene segment behaved as functional or pseudogenic, an earlier analysis of several hundred of the donors relied on high-throughput TCR beta sequencing. Besides the first cohort of roughly 640 subjects, a separate validation cohort made up of roughly 130 different subjects was used. The study profiled the T cell repertoires of some 610 subjects by immunosequencing and related them to cytomegalovirus serostatus. Class I and class II HLA loci were covered by the typing at four-digit resolution. High-throughput TCR immunosequencing, statistical association of individual TCRs with disease status, and machine learning were combined to predict cytomegalovirus infection status. Across about 370 genotyped donors of the cohort, an average of about 240,000 unique TCR beta nucleotide sequences per donor were sequenced, and around 19% of those sequences were non-productive. The study aimed to test whether cataloging public T cell receptors could reveal signatures of past pathogen exposure. About five DR-DQ haplotypes were treated as single units for association and clustering because of strong linkage in the cohort. The paper's findings and limits, for the study overall: Most TCR sequences were seen in very few donors, while some public TCRs were found in many individuals. Only TCR beta chains were sequenced in this cohort, and the absence of alpha or paired-chain data limited detectable features. The study listed approximately 160 TCR beta chains as associated with cytomegalovirus. In a later genetic analysis, fewer N-insertions in productive TCRs were reported among donors in an Asian-associated ancestry cluster than the roughly 640-donor mean. It was suggested by the authors that the approach could potentially be generalized to other disease states and immunological phenotypes. In a later analysis, most CMV-associated TCR beta chains were found to appear HLA-restricted, with HLA associations seemingly driven largely by CMV exposure. The classifier was reported to diagnose cytomegalovirus status with high specificity and sensitivity in both the original cohort and the validation cohort. Some IMGT-functional V segments, including TRBV6-2 and TRBV6-3, could not be told apart with the 87-base-pair reads, so those segments were excluded. Roughly uniform sequencing depth across donors was assumed in presence/absence analyses, although this assumption may not hold. Compared with equally common non-associated chains, HLA-associated TCR beta chains in a later analysis were more clonally expanded and had lower generation probabilities. Immune exposure information for the cohort was limited to CMV serostatus. Because some donors lacked HLA typing at each locus, the association tests relied only on the typed subset. A cluster of highly shared sequence variants was judged likely to represent a technical artifact of the sequencing pipeline. When HLA alleles, especially DR and DQ, strongly co-occurred, attributing TCR associations to individual alleles was difficult. A few of the identified cytomegalovirus-associated TCR beta chains were confirmed in vitro to be specific for cytomegalovirus antigens. According to a later analysis, parvovirus B19, influenza, CMV and Epstein-Barr virus appeared linked to several top co-occurrence clusters. Linkage disequilibrium might explain the correlated functional status among segregating V segments, but an unknown experimental factor could not be ruled out. Because counts were too low, 15 to 20 rarely observed V segments, including chromosome 9 orphons, were excluded from the earlier analysis of a few hundred of the donors. In a later genetic analysis, a missense DCLRE1C variant was associated with V-gene and J-gene trimming of TCR beta chains, and the association was replicated in an independent cohort. An earlier analysis of around 500 of the donors showed that most TCR beta V segments appeared in productive rearrangements either about 87% or about 30% of the time, which broadly matched IMGT annotations. A further reported finding was that TCR beta sequences accurately predicted the HLA-A and HLA-B alleles for most subjects in the first cohort. In a later analysis, TCR association rates were found to vary across HLA loci, with the most associated TCRs seen for DRB1 alleles and the fewest for HLA-C alleles. Specific HLA alleles were associated with 15,000 to 20,000 TCR beta sequences at a false discovery rate of 0.05 in a later analysis.

Per the germline V gene (reference sequence), LNHDA is the CDR1 and SQIVND is the CDR2. The CDR3 numbers 14 residues from cysteine through phenylalanine. Of all the DNA, just the CDR3 is kept, 42 bases in frame from base 1. Trimming takes 6 bases from V and 5 bases from J, and the germline ends sit 13 bases apart. A remark on this clone: What antigen it recognizes has not been identified.

The library was prepared using the immunoSEQ multiplex PCR assay. The multiplex PCR relied on a mix of 60 forward primers for TCR Vbeta segments and 13 reverse primers for TCR Jbeta segments. The CDR3 region of rearranged TCR beta genes was amplified from genomic DNA with a multiplex PCR assay. Amplified TCR beta libraries were sequenced as 87-base-pair reads on the Illumina HiSeq System. The published analysis was carried out like this. In a later analysis, some 80 million unique TCR beta chains were counted across the roughly 610 repertoires, and approximately 11 million of these chains were shared by at least two donors. Raw reads were error-corrected and collapsed into unique sequences with a nearest-neighbor algorithm that merged closely related sequences to remove PCR and sequencing errors. Alignment of CDR3 sequences to IMGT reference sequences was used to assign V, D and J gene segments. For a sequence to be retained, at least a six-nucleotide match to both a V gene segment and a J gene segment was required. A rearrangement was called productive if the CDR3 had no stop codons and remained in frame with V and J, and every other rearrangement was called non-productive. Following IMGT convention, CDR3 was defined as the stretch from the second conserved V-encoded cysteine up to the conserved J-encoded phenylalanine. In an earlier analysis of just under 600 of the donors, sequences lacking an unambiguous match to a single V gene segment were excluded. An earlier analysis of a few hundred of the donors classified V segments as functional when productive rearrangements were above 56.7% and as segregating when the standard deviation between donors was above 5%. To diagnose cytomegalovirus status from the catalog of TCR beta chain sequences, a statistical classification framework was built. V and J gene assignment, in a later analysis, came from comparing TCR nucleotide sequences with IMGT/GENE-DB human TR gene sequences. In a later analysis, CDR3 sequences and most-parsimonious VDJ recombination scenarios were assigned using the TCRdist pipeline. In a later analysis, every TCR beta chain was defined by the combination of its CDR3 amino acid sequence and its V-gene family, and reads without a unique V-gene family were dropped. To address suspected cross-contamination and a sequencing artifact, a later analysis removed several hundred highly shared, low-generation-probability nucleotide sequences. A later analysis calculated a clonal expansion index for each public chain from normalized within-repertoire ranks of inferred template counts. In a later analysis, generation probabilities were computed using a VDJ recombination model fitted to out-of-frame rearrangements, and the results were checked against IGoR. A later analysis scored TCR-TCR, TCR-HLA and TCR-CMV co-occurrence with hypergeometric tests, applying a repertoire-size bias correction to TCR pairs. A later analysis estimated false discovery rates by permuting HLA or CMV assignments 20 times. In a later analysis, co-occurring TCRs were grouped using DBSCAN, and TCRdist sequence similarity was added for clustering within HLA-allele-positive subsets. Repertoires with fewer than 30,000 or more than 120,000 public chains were left out of co-occurrence clustering, as were four to six repertoires with anomalous nucleotide sharing. Drawn from immuneACCESS, this table holds only the in-frame rearrangements with V and J called that TCRdb kept. Clones are partly lost; checked studies trace under half to an unresolved V gene and leave the rest unexplained. V and J calls and clone size are given by that table; D and trimming were obtained from the DNA. The sample table gives roughly 200,000 clones. The top ten clones comprise approximately 6.4% of the sample.

The cohort consisted of 666 healthy bone marrow donors. Cohort members were all nominally healthy when sampled, although unrecorded immune exposures were likely present. The donor was CMV seronegative and belonged to the group of several hundred seronegative cohort members. A peripheral blood sample was collected from each donor, and TCR beta sequencing was performed on peripheral blood mononuclear cells. The Qiagen DNeasy Blood Extraction Kit was used to extract genomic DNA from the blood cell samples. Sequenced: PBMCs. The receptor was isolated from a man aged 25-40 years in good health and CMV-seronegative. This sequence uses TRBV19 and TRBJ1-4; no D segment can be confidently identified. The DNA is TGTGCCAGTAGAAAGGTACAGCCGAATGAAAAACTGTTTTTT. This encodes CASRKVQPNEKLFF.